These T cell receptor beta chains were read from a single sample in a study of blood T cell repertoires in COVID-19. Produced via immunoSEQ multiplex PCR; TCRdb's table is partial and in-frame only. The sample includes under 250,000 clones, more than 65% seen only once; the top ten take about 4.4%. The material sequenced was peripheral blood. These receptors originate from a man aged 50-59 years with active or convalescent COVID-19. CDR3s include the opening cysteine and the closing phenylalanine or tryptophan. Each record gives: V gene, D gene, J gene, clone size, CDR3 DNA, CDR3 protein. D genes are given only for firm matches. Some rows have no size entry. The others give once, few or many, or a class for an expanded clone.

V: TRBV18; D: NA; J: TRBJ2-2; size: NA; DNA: TGTGCCAGCTCACCGACAAGAACCGGGGAGCTGTTTTTT; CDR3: CASSPTRTGELFF
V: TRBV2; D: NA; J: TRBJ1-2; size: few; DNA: TGTGCCAGCAGTGAATGGGCAGAAACTAACTATGGCTACACCTTC; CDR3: CASSEWAETNYGYTF
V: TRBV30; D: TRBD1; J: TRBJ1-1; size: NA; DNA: TGTGCCTGGAGTGTAGGACAGGGTGGGGGCACTGAAGCTTTCTTT; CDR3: CAWSVGQGGGTEAFF
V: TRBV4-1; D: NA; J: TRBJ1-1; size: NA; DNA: TGCGCCAGCAGAAACAGAGCTATGAACACTGAAGCTTTCTTT; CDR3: CASRNRAMNTEAFF
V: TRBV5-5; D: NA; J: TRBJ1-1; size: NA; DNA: TGTGCCAGCAGCTTTGGCCCAATGAAGAACACTGAAGCTTTCTTT; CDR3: CASSFGPMKNTEAFF
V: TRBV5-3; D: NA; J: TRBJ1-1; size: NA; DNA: TGTGCCAGAAGCTTGTCCGGACACTGGAACACTGAAGCTTTCTTT; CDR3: CARSLSGHWNTEAFF
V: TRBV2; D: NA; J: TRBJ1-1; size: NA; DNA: TGTGCCAGCAACACAGGGATGAACACTGAAGCTTTCTTT; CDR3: CASNTGMNTEAFF
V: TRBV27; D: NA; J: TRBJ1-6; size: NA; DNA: TGTGCCAGCAGATACAGGGAAAGGAGTTCACCCCTCCACTTT; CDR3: CASRYRERSSPLHF
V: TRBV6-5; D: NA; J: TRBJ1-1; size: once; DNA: TGTGCCAGCAGTTACCAGGGTGAGGCTTGGGCTGAAGCTTTCTTT; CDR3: CASSYQGEAWAEAFF
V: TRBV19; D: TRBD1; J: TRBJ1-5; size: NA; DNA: TGTGCCAGTAGGTGGGGACAGGGGGCTAGAGAGAGCAATCAGCCCCAGCATTTT; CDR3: CASRWGQGARESNQPQHF
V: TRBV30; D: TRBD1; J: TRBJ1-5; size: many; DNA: TGTGCCTGGAACCTCGGGACAGGGGATCAGCCCCAGCATTTT; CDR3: CAWNLGTGDQPQHF
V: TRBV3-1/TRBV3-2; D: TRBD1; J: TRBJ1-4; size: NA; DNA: TGTGCCAGCAGCTTGGGACAGCAGTTAACTAATGAAAAACTGTTTTTT; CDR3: CASSLGQQLTNEKLFF
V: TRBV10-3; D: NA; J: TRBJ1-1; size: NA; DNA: TGTGCCATCAGTGAGAATGGGGCGGAGGAGGGCACTGAAGCTTTCTTT; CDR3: CAISENGAEEGTEAFF
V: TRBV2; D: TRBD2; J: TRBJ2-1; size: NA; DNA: TGTGCCAGCAGACGACCTAGCGGGGGGGCATACAATGAGCAGTTCTTC; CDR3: CASRRPSGGAYNEQFF
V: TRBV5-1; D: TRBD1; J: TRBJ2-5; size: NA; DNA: TGCGCCAGCAGCGCGACCGGGACAGGGTTCCAAGAGACCCAGTACTTC; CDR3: CASSATGTGFQETQYF
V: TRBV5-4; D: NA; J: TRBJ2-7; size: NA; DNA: TGTGCCAGCAGCCCTAAGACAGGCTCTTACGAGCAGTACTTC; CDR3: CASSPKTGSYEQYF
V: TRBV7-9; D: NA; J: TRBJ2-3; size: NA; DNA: TGTGCCAGCAGCCCCAAGCCGTCGCGCCCGGGCACAGATACGCAGTATTTT; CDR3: CASSPKPSRPGTDTQYF
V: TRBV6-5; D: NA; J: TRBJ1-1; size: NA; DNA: TGTGCCAGCAGATTCCAGGTGGGGAACACTGAAGCTTTCTTT; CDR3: CASRFQVGNTEAFF
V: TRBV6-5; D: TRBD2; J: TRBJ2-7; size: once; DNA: TGTGCCAGCAGCGAGACTAGCGGCCTTCCGCACTTC; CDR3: CASSETSGLPHF
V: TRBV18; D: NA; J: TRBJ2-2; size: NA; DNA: TGTGCCAGCTCACCCCGACAGCCTTCCGGGGAGCTGTTTTTT; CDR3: CASSPRQPSGELFF
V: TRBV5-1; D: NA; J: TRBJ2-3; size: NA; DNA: TGCGCCAGCAGGGAAGGGGATCATACGCAGTATTTT; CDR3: CASREGDHTQYF
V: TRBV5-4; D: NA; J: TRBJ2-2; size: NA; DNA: TGTGCCAGCAGCTTAACGGGGAGGAACACCGGGGAGCTGTTTTTT; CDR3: CASSLTGRNTGELFF
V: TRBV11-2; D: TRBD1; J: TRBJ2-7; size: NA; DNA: TGTGCCAGCAGCTTGGCAGGGGGAGTCTACGAGCAGTACTTC; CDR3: CASSLAGGVYEQYF
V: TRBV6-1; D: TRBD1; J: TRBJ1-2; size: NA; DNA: TGTGCCAGCAGTGAAGCGCGAGGGACAGGGAGCTATGGCTACACCTTC; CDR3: CASSEARGTGSYGYTF
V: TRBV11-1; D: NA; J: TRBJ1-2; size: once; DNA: TGTGCCAGCAGCGGACAGAACTATGGCTACACCTTC; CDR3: CASSGQNYGYTF
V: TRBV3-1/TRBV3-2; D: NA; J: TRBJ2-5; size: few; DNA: TGTGCCAGCAGCGTCACTAGTGTGGGGACCCAGTACTTC; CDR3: CASSVTSVGTQYF
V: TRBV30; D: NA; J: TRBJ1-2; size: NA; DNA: TGTGCCTGGAGTTCCCCCTCGTATGGCTACACCTTC; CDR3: CAWSSPSYGYTF
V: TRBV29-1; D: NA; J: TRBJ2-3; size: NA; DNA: TGCAGCGTTGCATACTCCCAAGGGGGCACAGATACGCAGTATTTT; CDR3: CSVAYSQGGTDTQYF
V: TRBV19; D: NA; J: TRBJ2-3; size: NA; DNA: TGTGCCAGTAGTGGGGGGGGCCGCACAGATACGCAGTATTTT; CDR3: CASSGGGRTDTQYF
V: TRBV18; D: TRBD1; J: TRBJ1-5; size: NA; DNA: TGTGCCAGCTCACCTGACAGGGGCAATCAGCCCCAGCATTTT; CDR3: CASSPDRGNQPQHF
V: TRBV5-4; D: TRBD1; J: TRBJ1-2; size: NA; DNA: TGTGCCAGCAGCTTAGTCCGGGACAGCTTACAAGCTAACTATGGCTACACCTTC; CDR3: CASSLVRDSLQANYGYTF
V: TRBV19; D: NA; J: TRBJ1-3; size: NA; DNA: TGTGCTAAGTACACCGGCAGATTAAAGGACTGGTTAATAAACACCATATATTTT; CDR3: CAKYTGRLKDWLINTIYF
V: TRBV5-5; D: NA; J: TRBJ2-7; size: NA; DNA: TGTGCCAGCAGCTTGGCCTCGGACGGAGGCTACGAGCAGTACTTC; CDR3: CASSLASDGGYEQYF
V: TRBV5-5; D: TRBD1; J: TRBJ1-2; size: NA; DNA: TGTGCCAGCAGCTCCCCTACAGGGGGAGGCTACACCTTC; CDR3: CASSSPTGGGYTF
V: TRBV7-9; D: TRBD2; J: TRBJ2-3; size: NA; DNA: TGTGCCAGCAGCTTAGAAGCGGGGGGCACAGATACGCAGTATTTT; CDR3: CASSLEAGGTDTQYF
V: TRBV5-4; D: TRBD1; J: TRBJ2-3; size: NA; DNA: TGTGCCAGCAGCCAGGACAGGGTTTCAGATACGCAGTATTTT; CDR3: CASSQDRVSDTQYF
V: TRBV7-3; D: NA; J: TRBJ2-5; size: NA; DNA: TGTGCCAGCAGCCCCGCGGGTTGGGAGACCCAGTACTTC; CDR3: CASSPAGWETQYF
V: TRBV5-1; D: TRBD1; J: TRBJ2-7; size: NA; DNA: TGCGCCAGCAGCTCGGGACAGGGATCCTACGAGCAGTACTTC; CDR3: CASSSGQGSYEQYF
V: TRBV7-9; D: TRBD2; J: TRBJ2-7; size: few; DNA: TGTGCCAGCAGCTTAGAGACTAGCGCCTCCTACGAGCAGTACTTC; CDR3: CASSLETSASYEQYF
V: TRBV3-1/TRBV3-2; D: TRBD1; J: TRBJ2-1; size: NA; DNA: TGTGCCAGCAGCCTCCAGGGACAGGGGTTTAATGAGCAGTTCTTC; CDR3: CASSLQGQGFNEQFF